This T cell receptor beta chain was identified during a study of CD8 T cells in ankylosing spondylitis. MiXCR was run by TCRdb on the 5' RACE reads, yielding one entry per CDR3 protein. The top ten clones hold about 7.6% of a sample with about 160,000 distinct CDR3 sequences, about a sixth of them seen once. The TCR was taken from a male donor with ankylosing spondylitis or in good health (not recorded which). Sequencing was done on a sample of blood, either unsorted or a sorted T cell fraction (not recorded which).

CDR3 region: CSTLAGLNNEQFF. The CDR3 nucleotides read TGCAGCACTCTAGCGGGACTTAACAATGAGCAGTTCTTC. The rearrangement uses TRBV29-1 and TRBJ2-1; 9 bases map to TRBD2. Germline lookup yields CDR1 SQVTM and CDR2 ANQGSEA. Losses at the gene ends were 8 bases for V and 5 bases for J; bases not matched to a gene: 7. The CDR3 sequence is 13 residues long.